One sample yielded the 5 T cell receptor beta chains listed below, sequenced in a study of blood T cell repertoires in COVID-19. Generated by immunoSEQ multiplex PCR, the TCRdb table keeps only in-frame clones and is missing some. The table records 85,000 to 130,000 clones, 75% to 85% of them present only once. The sequencing input was peripheral blood. The origin of the receptors is a man between 60 and 75 years old with acute or convalescent COVID-19.

This rearrangement joins TRBV2 to TRBJ2-6, with TRBD1 identical over 7 bases. The CDR3 is 16 amino acids. Losses at the gene ends were 1 base for V and 3 bases for J; bases not matched to a gene: 3. Germline V CDR1 and CDR2: SNHLY, FYNNEI. The DNA for the CDR3 is TGTGCCAGCAGTGAAGGTGACAGGGTTGGGGCCAACGTCCTGACTTTC. Protein: CASSEGDRVGANVLTF.

The rearrangement joins TRBV7-8 to TRBJ2-2, with TRBD2 matching 14 bases. Germline CDR1 and CDR2: SGHVS and FQNEAQ. V lost 5 bases, J lost 3 bases, and 2 bases stayed unmatched. This CDR3 spans 16 amino acids. Here the CDR3 DNA reads TGTGCCAGCAGCGTGGGACTAGCGGGAGACACCGGGGAGCTGTTTTTT. This encodes CASSVGLAGDTGELFF.

This clone was observed a single time. CDR3 residues: CSVVGIRGQPQHF. CDR3 nucleotides: TGCAGCGTTGTAGGCATAAGAGGTCAGCCCCAGCATTTT. The rearrangement uses TRBV29-1 and TRBJ1-5; D is unclear. CDR3 length: 13 residues. The V and J ends lost 4 bases and 6 bases respectively, with 13 bases between them. CDR1 and CDR2 from the germline V gene are SQVTM and ANQGSEA.

V gene TRBV18 combines with J gene TRBJ1-6, with D possibly matching TRBD1 (6 bases). This CDR3 has 15 residues. V gave up 1 base and J gave up 7 bases, with 11 bases separating them. Looked up from germline, CDR1 is KGHSH and CDR2 is LQKENI. The CDR3 sequence: CASSPRQAQNSPLHF. The CDR3 coding sequence is TGTGCCAGCTCACCACGACAGGCTCAGAATTCACCCCTCCACTTT.

The chain couples TRBV28 to TRBJ1-5; 8 nucleotides line up with TRBD1. Germline V gene data show CDR1 as MDHEN and CDR2 as SYDVKM. CDR3 length: 13 residues. V lost 6 bases, J lost 7 bases, and 5 bases stayed unmatched. The DNA of the CDR3 is TGTGCCAGCAGAACAGGGGGAAGGCAGCCCCAGCATTTT. Protein product: CASRTGGRQPQHF.